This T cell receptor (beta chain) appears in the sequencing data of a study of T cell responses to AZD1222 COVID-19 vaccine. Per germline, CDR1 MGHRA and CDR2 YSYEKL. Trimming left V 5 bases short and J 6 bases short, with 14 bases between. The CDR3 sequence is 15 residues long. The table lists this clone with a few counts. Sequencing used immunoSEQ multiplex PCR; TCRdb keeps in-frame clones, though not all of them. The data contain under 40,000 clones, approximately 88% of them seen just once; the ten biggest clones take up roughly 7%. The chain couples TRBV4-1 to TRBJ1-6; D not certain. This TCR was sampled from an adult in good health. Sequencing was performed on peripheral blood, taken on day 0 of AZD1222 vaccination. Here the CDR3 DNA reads TGCGCCAGCAGCGGTGGAAGAGGCGGTAATTCACCCCTCCACTTT. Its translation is CASSGGRGGNSPLHF.